The 16 T cell receptor beta chains in this list originate from one sample, sequenced in a study of neurological immune-mediated disorders. TCRdb reprocessed the 5' RACE reads via MiXCR and lists one record per CDR3 protein. The table has around 50,000 distinct CDR3 sequences, around 3.5% seen once; the top ten hold about 3.1%. Sequencing used PBMCs. These receptors came from a woman aged 25-40 years with multiple sclerosis.

This clonotype was seen repeatedly, ten times or more. The chain couples TRBV7-3 to TRBJ2-3, with D perhaps TRBD1 or TRBD2 (6 bases each). Per the germline V gene, CDR1 is SGHTA and CDR2 is FQGTGA. Trimming pared 5 bases from V and 0 bases from J, leaving 12 bases between. The CDR3 is 15 amino acids. Written as DNA, the CDR3 is TGTGCCAGCAGCGAGAGAGGGGGGAGCACAGATACGCAGTATTTT. Encoded protein: CASSERGGSTDTQYF. Filled out from reference TRBV7-3 and TRBJ2-3, the complete variable domain reads GAGVSQTPSNKVTEKGKYVELRCDPISGHTALYWYRQSLGQGPEFLIYFQGTGAADDSGLPNDRFFAVRPEGSVSTLKIQRTERGDSAVYLCASSERGGSTDTQYFGPGTRLTVL.

This clonotype was observed many times. The chain has TRBV5-1 and TRBJ1-4; 7 nucleotides line up with TRBD1. The CDR3 runs 14 residues. Trimming removed 4 bases from V and 8 bases from J; junction bases left unmatched: 8. Germline CDR1 reads SGHRS; CDR2 reads YFSETQ. CDR3 coding DNA: TGCGCCAGCAGCCCCGACAGGGTGGAAGAAAAACTGTTTTTT. It yields the protein CASSPDRVEEKLFF.

The table lists this clonotype with many counts. The chain combines TRBV7-9 with TRBJ2-2, with 7 bases lining up with TRBD1. This CDR3 is built from 15 residues. Germline-derived CDR1 and CDR2 are SEHNR and FQNEAQ (reference sequence). J was trimmed by 2 bases and V by 5 bases; bases with no gene match: 5. The CDR3 loop is CASSRTGANTGELFF. The CDR3 nucleotides are TGTGCCAGCAGCCGGACAGGAGCAAACACCGGGGAGCTGTTTTTT.

This clonotype was observed many times. The rearrangement links TRBV20-1 to TRBJ2-1, with a possible D match to TRBD2 (6 bases). Trimming removed 5 bases from V and 7 bases from J, with 21 bases in between. Germline-derived CDR1 and CDR2 are DFQATT and SNEGSKA (reference sequence). CDR3 length equals 15 residues. CDR3 residues: CSAGLNWRARNEQFF. In DNA, the CDR3 is TGCAGTGCTGGACTAAACTGGAGGGCCCGGAATGAGCAGTTCTTC.

This clonotype has a count of ten or more. The chain couples TRBV28 to TRBJ1-5; D may be TRBD1 (5 bases). This CDR3 region has 15 residues. The germline gives CDR1 MDHEN, CDR2 SYDVKM. Trimming stripped 2 bases from V and 2 bases from J, with 10 bases between. The CDR3 protein is CASSLTGRGNQPQHF. The CDR3 DNA follows: TGTGCCAGCAGTTTAACTGGCAGGGGCAATCAGCCCCAGCATTTT.

This clonotype was counted at least ten times. The rearrangement uses TRBV20-1 and TRBJ1-6; D gene uncertain. The CDR3 loop spans 14 amino acids. V dropped 5 bases and J dropped 7 bases, with 15 bases sitting between them. Germline assignment: CDR1 DFQATT and CDR2 SNEGSKA (reference sequence). The CDR3 spells CSARSFSGNSPLHF. For the CDR3, the DNA is TGCAGTGCTCGCTCTTTCTCTGGGAATTCACCCCTCCACTTT.

The CDR3 protein is CARVRETQYF. The CDR3 nucleotides are TGTGCCAGGGTTCGGGAGACCCAGTACTTC. The chain links TRBV5-6 to TRBJ2-5; unclear D gene. V was clipped by 8 bases and J by 5 bases, with 7 bases between them. Germline V lookup: CDR1 SGHDT, CDR2 YYEEEE. The CDR3 has 10 amino acids.

This clonotype was found many times. V is TRBV16 and J is TRBJ2-1; D gene uncertain. CDR3 size: 8 residues. The germline CDR1 and CDR2 sequences are KGHSY and FQNENV. The V end was cut by 7 bases, the J end by 15 bases, with 7 bases between. For the CDR3, the DNA is TGTGCCAGCACCCCGCGGTTCTTC. Amino acids: CASTPRFF. Based on the CDR3 plus reference TRBV16 and TRBJ2-1, the full variable domain is GEEVAQTPKHLVRGEGQKAKLYCAPIKGHSYVFWYQQVLKNEFKFLISFQNENVFDETGMPKERFSAKCLPNSPCSLEIQATKLEDSAVYFCASTPRFFGPGTRLTVL.

This clonotype was detected only a few times. This sequence joins TRBV5-6 and TRBJ2-1; D unclear. This CDR3 spans 14 amino acids. Germline V gene lookup returns CDR1 SGHDT and CDR2 YYEEEE. V lost 1 base, J lost 4 bases, and 9 bases lay in between. The CDR3 bases are TGTGCCAGCAGCTTGCCTAGAGGTTACAATGAGCAGTTCTTC. Translated, it gives CASSLPRGYNEQFF.

Many counts were recorded for this clonotype. The chain joins TRBV27 to TRBJ2-3; D is perhaps TRBD2 (5 bases). The CDR3 has 15 amino acids. Per the germline V gene, CDR1 is MNHEY and CDR2 is SMNVEV (reference sequence). Between the trimmed V and J ends, which lost 10 bases and 6 bases, there was a span of 23 bases. The CDR3 DNA follows: TGTGCCACCAGATTAAGGGAGTACCTGATGGATACGCAGTATTTT. Protein: CATRLREYLMDTQYF.

This clonotype came up many times. This chain links TRBV20-1 with TRBJ1-1; D is unresolved. V gave up 0 bases and J gave up 7 bases, with 21 bases separating them. The germline V gene encodes CDR1 DFQATT and CDR2 SNEGSKA (reference sequence). The CDR3 extends over 16 amino acids. CDR3 sequence reads: CSARDQADGLLGEAFF. Written as DNA, the CDR3 is TGCAGTGCTAGAGATCAGGCGGACGGACTACTGGGTGAAGCTTTCTTT.

This clonotype was seen ten or more times. This chain uses TRBV20-1 with TRBJ1-5; D gene ambiguous. CDR1 and CDR2 from the germline V gene are DFQATT and SNEGSKA (reference sequence). Trimming shortened V by 6 bases and J by 4 bases, and 13 bases separated the two germline ends. CDR3 length: 13 amino acids. CDR3 sequence reads: CSALLTTNQPQHF. Here the CDR3 DNA reads TGCAGTGCGCTCCTGACCACAAATCAGCCCCAGCATTTT.

In its sample, this clonotype was seen many times. The rearrangement joins TRBV29-1 to TRBJ2-7; a weak D match, TRBD2 (5 bases). V lost 6 bases, J lost 2 bases, and 14 bases lay in between. The CDR3 has 13 residues. Germline V CDR1 and CDR2: SQVTM, ANQGSEA. The CDR3 protein is CSVETGYTYEQYF. CDR3 nucleotides: TGCAGCGTGGAAACGGGATACACCTACGAGCAGTACTTC.

The table lists this clonotype with many counts. The rearrangement joins TRBV20-1 to TRBJ1-1; no firm D call. Trimming shortened V by 0 bases and J by 4 bases, and 12 bases separated the two germline ends. There are 14 residues in the CDR3. CDR1 is DFQATT and CDR2 is SNEGSKA in the germline V gene (reference sequence). CDR3 amino acids: CSARDLGAGTEAFF. The CDR3 DNA reads as TGCAGTGCTAGAGATCTCGGTGCAGGCACTGAAGCTTTCTTT.

Ten or more counts support this clonotype. This sequence joins TRBV5-1 and TRBJ2-1; D assignment may be TRBD1 or TRBD2 (6 bases each). Looked up from germline, CDR1 is SGHRS and CDR2 is YFSETQ. The V end lost 0 bases, the J end lost 7 bases, and 14 bases lay between the germline ends. The CDR3 spans 15 residues. The CDR3 sequence: CASSLGGAGVNEQFF. In nucleotides, the CDR3 is TGCGCCAGCAGCTTGGGGGGGGCCGGTGTGAATGAGCAGTTCTTC.

This clonotype was observed many times. The rearrangement uses TRBV5-1 and TRBJ2-1; the match to TRBD2 covers 8 bases. Germline V gene lookup returns CDR1 SGHRS and CDR2 YFSETQ. After removal of 3 bases from V and 5 bases from J, the junction contained 10 bases not matched to a gene. The CDR3 contains 16 residues. The CDR3 DNA sequence: TGCGCCAGCAGCTGGAGAGGCGGGGGGACCAACAATGAGCAGTTCTTC. Residues: CASSWRGGGTNNEQFF.